This TCR beta chain was sequenced during a study of regulatory dendritic cells for organ transplantation. Study at large: LPS was added to dendritic cell cultures on day 6.

As to this clone: The antigen is unknown.

Study-wide findings and caveats: Memory CD8+ clonal expansion seemed more limited with regulatory than mature dendritic cells. Naive T cells showed high diversity, memory cells less, memory CD8+ least. Between individuals, the alloreactive memory CD8+ T cell pool differed considerably.

Clones were sequenced by immunoSEQ multiplex PCR, and TCRdb holds only the in-frame ones, with some missing. Among about 11,000 clones, 65% to 80% were seen once, and the ten largest hold around 2.8%. Sorted subsets were CFSE-labeled and cultured four to six days with allogeneic dendritic cells. V shed 5 bases, J shed 0 bases, and the junction held 9 bases outside the gene matches. CDR3 length equals 16 residues. CDR1 and CDR2 (germline): SEHNR, FQNEAQ (reference sequence). The source is a human donor in good health. This chain uses TRBV7-9 with TRBJ1-2; 7 bases fit TRBD1. The material sequenced was memory CD4+ T cells from blood cultured with regulatory dendritic cells. Subset reported: CD45RO+ memory T cells. The CDR3 DNA reads TGTGCCAGCAGCCCGGCCGAAGGGACAGCTAACTATGGCTACACCTTC. This encodes CASSPAEGTANYGYTF.